Shown below are 32 T cell receptor beta chains from a single sample sequenced in a study of technical replicates of blood from a handful of donors. Data came from immunoSEQ multiplex PCR; TCRdb stores just in-frame clones and leaves some out. In the table there are tens of thousands of clones, more than 90% of which are singletons. Sequenced material: PBMCs. These receptors were taken from a human donor in good health. Some clones in this sample may be carry-over from other donors' samples.

The V call is TRBV6-1, the J call TRBJ2-7, with 11 bases aligning to TRBD1. The length of the CDR3 is 14 residues. V lost 10 bases to trimming and J lost 7 bases; unmatched junction nucleotides: 12. Per the germline V gene, CDR1 is MNHNS and CDR2 is SASEGT. The CDR3 region has the DNA TGTGCCACCGCCTCGGACAGGGGGCGTGGGGAGCAGTACTTC. As protein: CATASDRGRGEQYF.

The J gene is TRBJ1-2, the V gene TRBV6-5; 7 bases map to TRBD1. Germline CDR1 and CDR2: MNHEY and SVGAGI. The CDR3 runs to 16 residues. Trimming at V came to 2 bases and at J to 8 bases, leaving 14 bases not matched to a gene. CDR3 sequence reads: CASSYETGTTRGGYTF. The DNA of the CDR3 is TGTGCCAGCAGTTACGAGACAGGGACCACTCGAGGGGGCTACACCTTC.

The chain joins TRBV18 to TRBJ1-6; no clear D gene. There are 15 residues in the CDR3. Per the germline V gene, CDR1 is KGHSH and CDR2 is LQKENI. V dropped 3 bases and J dropped 0 bases, with 6 bases sitting between them. In nucleotides, the CDR3 is TGTGCCAGCTCACCCGCGAGCTCCTATAATTCACCCCTCCACTTT. Its translation is CASSPASSYNSPLHF.

The J gene is TRBJ2-2, the V gene TRBV27; 9 positions match TRBD1. Germline CDR1 is MNHEY and CDR2 is SMNVEV (reference sequence). The CDR3 has 16 amino acids. J gave up 5 bases and V 3 bases, and 7 bases lay outside the gene matches. The CDR3 spells CASSFSGQGRTGELFF. CDR3 in DNA: TGTGCCAGCAGTTTCTCCGGACAGGGGAGGACCGGGGAGCTGTTTTTT.

The chain employs TRBV5-1 and TRBJ2-2, with D tentatively TRBD1 (6 bases). V lost 5 bases and J lost 5, with 13 bases in between. The germline V gene encodes CDR1 SGHRS and CDR2 YFSETQ. This CDR3 spans 14 amino acids. As DNA, the CDR3 is TGCGCCAGCAGGCTTTGGGGGCAAACCGGGGAGCTGTTTTTT. Residues: CASRLWGQTGELFF.

The chain links TRBV5-1 to TRBJ2-2, with 7 nucleotides matching TRBD2. Trimming took 0 bases from V and 6 from J; bases not matched to a gene: 14. Looked up from germline, CDR1 is SGHRS and CDR2 is YFSETQ. The CDR3 is 18 residues long. CDR3 sequence (DNA): TGCGCCAGCAGCTTGGGCGCCAGGATACGAGCGGGATCCGGGGAGCTGTTTTTT. As protein: CASSLGARIRAGSGELFF.

V and J are TRBV27 and TRBJ1-6; D uncertain. The length of the CDR3 is 16 residues. The germline V gene has CDR1 MNHEY and CDR2 SMNVEV (reference sequence). Trimming stripped 2 bases from V and 7 bases from J, with 15 bases between. CDR3 sequence: CASSLNPGIGNSPLHF. Written as DNA, the CDR3 is TGTGCCAGCAGTTTAAACCCGGGGATCGGAAATTCACCCCTCCACTTT.

This clone is a singleton in its sample. The gene calls are TRBV9 and TRBJ2-5; TRBD2 matches 13 bases. This CDR3 spans 15 amino acids. Germline trimming cut 3 bases from V and 4 bases from J; bases unmatched to any gene: 3. Germline V gives CDR1 SGDLS, CDR2 YYNGEE. CDR3 in DNA: TGTGCCAGCAGCGGGGGACTAGCGGGGCGAGAGACCCAGTACTTC. It codes for CASSGGLAGRETQYF.

Concerning this clone itself: It is unclear where the CDR3 begins or ends on the DNA, so no DNA is shown, and the CDR3 is as TCRdb lists it. This chain connects TRBV21-1 to TRBJ1-1; TRBD1, the table's D call, lacks a check against the DNA. TRBV21-1 is termed a pseudogene. The CDR3 is 19 residues long, counting both termini. CDR3 amino acids: CASSKVGAGTGGPNTEAFF.

The chain carries TRBV7-3 and TRBJ2-7, with 7 bases that match TRBD1. Germline V gives CDR1 SGHTA, CDR2 FQGTGA. CDR3 size: 16 residues. Trimming cost V 5 bases and J 0 bases; bases outside gene matches: 10. The CDR3 nucleotides are TGTGCCAGCAGCCAGACAGGGCCCGAAGGCTCCTACGAGCAGTACTTC. Translation gives CASSQTGPEGSYEQYF.

V gene TRBV5-4 combines with J gene TRBJ2-2; the match to TRBD1 covers 7 bases. Germline CDR1 SGHNT, CDR2 YYREEE (reference sequence). This CDR3 spans 15 amino acids. V lost 4 bases and J lost 6; bases outside the gene matches: 9. The CDR3 is CASSTQDRVPGELFF. The CDR3 DNA reads as TGTGCCAGCAGCACACAAGACAGGGTCCCCGGGGAGCTGTTTTTT.

This clone was found once. The gene calls are TRBV27 and TRBJ2-1; tentatively, D is TRBD2 (5 bases). Germline values: CDR1 MNHEY, CDR2 SMNVEV (reference sequence). The V gene lost 2 bases and the J gene lost 3 bases, with 14 bases spanning the gap. This CDR3 is 16 amino acids long. CDR3 protein: CASSLIEGWRYNEQFF. CDR3 DNA: TGTGCCAGCAGTTTAATAGAGGGATGGCGCTACAATGAGCAGTTCTTC.

This clone was counted once. The chain employs TRBV9 and TRBJ1-2; no reliable D call. The CDR3 has 14 residues. Germline-derived CDR1 and CDR2 are SGDLS and YYNGEE. The V and J ends lost 4 bases and 2 bases respectively, with 12 bases between them. The CDR3: CASSSRTLNYGYTF. DNA of the CDR3: TGTGCCAGCAGCTCCCGGACTCTAAACTATGGCTACACCTTC.

The chain couples TRBV7-6 to TRBJ1-4, with D unclear. The CDR3 has 14 residues. Looked up from germline, CDR1 is SGHVS and CDR2 is FNYEAQ. Trimming shortened V by 4 bases and J by 8 bases, and 14 bases separated the two germline ends. The chain's CDR3 is CASSSETIGEKLFF. CDR3 nucleotide sequence: TGTGCCAGCAGCTCAGAGACTATTGGCGAAAAACTGTTTTTT.

This clone was seen a single time. The V gene is TRBV6-5, the J gene TRBJ2-7; D is possibly TRBD2 (5 bases). There are 13 residues in the CDR3. Per germline, CDR1 MNHEY and CDR2 SVGAGI. Trimming left V 2 bases short and J 6 bases short, with 11 bases between. For the CDR3, the DNA is TGTGCCAGCAGTTACCTCCGGGGTCTCGAGCAGTACTTC. Residues: CASSYLRGLEQYF.

The J gene is TRBJ2-4, the V gene TRBV6-1; 7 bases fit TRBD1. The CDR3 sequence is 14 residues long. V dropped 4 bases and J dropped 5; count of bases not matched to a gene: 5. The germline CDR1 and CDR2 sequences are MNHNS and SASEGT. CDR3 DNA: TGTGCCAGCAGTGCTACAGGGGTGCAAAACATTCAGTACTTC. Encoded protein: CASSATGVQNIQYF.

This sequence joins TRBV7-9 and TRBJ2-2, with 8 bases aligning to TRBD1. CDR3 length: 15 amino acids. Unmatched junction bases numbered 8, after V lost 5 bases and J lost 6 bases. CDR1 and CDR2 from the germline V gene are SEHNR and FQNEAQ (reference sequence). In nucleotides, the CDR3 is TGTGCCAGCAGCAATACAGGGGGTGGATCCGGGGAGCTGTTTTTT. Protein product: CASSNTGGGSGELFF.

V is TRBV6-5 and J is TRBJ2-7; a weak D match, TRBD1 (6 bases). The CDR3 contains 12 residues. V lost 2 bases to trimming and J lost 7 bases, with 9 bases between them. The germline V gene has CDR1 MNHEY and CDR2 SVGAGI. DNA for the CDR3: TGTGCCAGCAGTTACGAGGGACAAGAGCAGTACTTC. It codes for CASSYEGQEQYF.

There are a few counts of this clone. The gene calls are TRBV2 and TRBJ1-5; 7 nucleotides match TRBD1. CDR1 and CDR2 from the germline V gene are SNHLY and FYNNEI. J was trimmed by 2 bases and V by 6 bases; bases with no gene match: 7. This CDR3 has 15 residues. The CDR3 loop reads CASRENTGGNQPQHF. For the CDR3, the DNA is TGTGCCAGCAGAGAGAACACAGGGGGCAATCAGCCCCAGCATTTT.

The genes are TRBV21-1 and TRBJ2-3; the table names TRBD2, a call not compared with the DNA. TRBV21-1 is a pseudogene. The CDR3 consists of 17 residues. CDR3: CASSKVKQSLTGDTQYF. The CDR3 coding sequence is TGTGCCAGCAGCAAAGTGAAGCAGTCTCTCACGGGAGATACGCAGTATTTT.

The sample holds one count of this clone. The chain has TRBV6-5 and TRBJ1-1; D perhaps matches TRBD1 (5 bases). The CDR3 spans 16 residues. V dropped 4 bases and J dropped 1 base, with 16 bases sitting between them. Per the germline V gene, CDR1 is MNHEY and CDR2 is SVGAGI. Here the CDR3 DNA reads TGTGCCAGCAGTTGGGGCAGGGAAGTTAGGAACACTGAAGCTTTCTTT. It yields the protein CASSWGREVRNTEAFF.

The chain carries TRBV19 and TRBJ1-1; 8 nucleotides match TRBD1. Germline assignment: CDR1 LNHDA and CDR2 SQIVND (reference sequence). CDR3 size: 14 residues. The V segment lost 3 bases and the J segment 1 base; nucleotides outside the gene matches: 1. CDR3 DNA sequence: TGTGCCAGTAGTATGACAGGGGCGAACACTGAAGCTTTCTTT. Translating it yields CASSMTGANTEAFF.

This clone has just a few counts. The chain couples TRBV25-1 to TRBJ1-2, with a tentative D call TRBD1 (5 bases). The CDR3 runs to 14 residues. The ends were cut back, 3 bases at V and 5 bases at J, with 13 bases in the middle. The germline gives CDR1 MGHDK, CDR2 SYGVNS. The CDR3 loop is CASSDIAAGYGYTF. The DNA for the CDR3 is TGTGCCAGCAGTGACATTGCGGCAGGGTATGGCTACACCTTC.

CDR3 DNA sequence: TGTGCCAGCAGTCTTAGCGGGAGAAGCTCCTACAATGAGCAGTTCTTC. It yields the protein CASSLSGRSSYNEQFF. J is TRBJ2-1 and V is TRBV2; 9 bases match TRBD2. V gave up 5 bases and J gave up 0 bases; unmatched junction bases: 5. Per the germline V gene, CDR1 is SNHLY and CDR2 is FYNNEI. The CDR3 loop spans 16 amino acids. The full variable domain, rest sourced from reference TRBV2 and TRBJ2-1, is EPEVTQTPSHQVTQMGQEVILRCVPISNHLYFYWYRQILGQKVEFLVSFYNNEISEKSEIFDDQFSVERPDGSNFTLKIRSTKLEDSAMYFCASSLSGRSSYNEQFFGPGTRLTVL.

The chain joins TRBV15 to TRBJ1-5; D is undetermined. The CDR3 has 16 residues. CDR1 is LNHNV, CDR2 YYDKDF, per germline (reference sequence). The ends were cut back, 0 bases at V and 0 bases at J, with 9 bases in the middle. The CDR3 protein is CATSRDVAYSNQPQHF. In DNA, the CDR3 is TGTGCCACCAGCAGAGATGTAGCTTATAGCAATCAGCCCCAGCATTTT.

The rearrangement joins TRBV6-1 to TRBJ1-6; no clear D gene. Germline V gene data show CDR1 as MNHNS and CDR2 as SASEGT. Trimming cost V 4 bases and J 11 bases, with 18 bases left between them. The CDR3 loop spans 15 amino acids. The CDR3, as DNA: TGTGCCAGCAGTGGGGCACGGCGTAGTCAAACACCCCTCCACTTT. Encoded protein: CASSGARRSQTPLHF.

This clone was seen only once. The rearrangement joins TRBV4-2 to TRBJ2-1, with 7 bases aligning to TRBD2. The ends lost 1 base at V and 4 bases at J; junction bases unmatched: 4. Germline V gene sequence: CDR1 LGHNA, CDR2 YNFKEQ. The CDR3 totals 15 residues. The CDR3 sequence is CASSQGLADYNEQFF. CDR3 coding DNA: TGTGCCAGCAGCCAAGGGCTAGCGGATTACAATGAGCAGTTCTTC.

V is TRBV6-5 and J is TRBJ2-7; TRBD1 aligns across 7 bases. The trim removed 4 bases at V and 4 bases at J, leaving 10 bases unmatched. The germline CDR1 and CDR2 sequences are MNHEY and SVGAGI. The CDR3 loop spans 15 amino acids. CDR3 sequence reads: CASSSFRDRIYEQYF. CDR3 DNA sequence: TGTGCCAGCAGTTCCTTCCGGGACAGAATTTACGAGCAGTACTTC.

The chain combines TRBV5-1 with TRBJ2-5; perhaps TRBD2 as D (6 bases). The V gene's germline CDR1 is SGHRS and CDR2 YFSETQ. Trimming shortened V by 0 bases and J by 4 bases, and 10 bases separated the two germline ends. CDR3 length equals 14 residues. CDR3 in amino acids: CASSLGQEGETQYF. The CDR3, as DNA: TGCGCCAGCAGCTTGGGCCAGGAGGGAGAGACCCAGTACTTC.

This chain uses TRBV5-4 with TRBJ1-1; D remains ambiguous. The CDR3 length is 15 residues. With 4 bases removed from V and 0 bases from J, the gap between germline ends came to 13 bases. From germline, CDR1 is SGHNT and CDR2 YYREEE (reference sequence). CDR3: CASSLAGIMNTEAFF. CDR3 sequence (DNA): TGTGCCAGCAGCCTAGCGGGCATAATGAACACTGAAGCTTTCTTT.

The V gene is TRBV4-1, the J gene TRBJ1-2; 8 positions match TRBD1. This CDR3 has 16 residues. V dropped 2 bases and J dropped 2; count of bases not matched to a gene: 7. Germline V lookup: CDR1 MGHRA, CDR2 YSYEKL. The CDR3 region is CASSQKGQGINYGYTF. The DNA of the CDR3 is TGCGCCAGCAGCCAAAAAGGACAGGGAATAAACTATGGCTACACCTTC.

The rearrangement uses TRBV5-6 and TRBJ1-1, with D unresolved. This CDR3 is 11 amino acids long. Germline V lookup: CDR1 SGHDT, CDR2 YYEEEE. The V and J ends lost 5 bases and 8 bases respectively, with 10 bases between them. The CDR3, as DNA: TGTGCCAGCAGATTAAACGGGGAAGCTTTCTTT. Protein product: CASRLNGEAFF.